This entry lists 18 T cell receptor beta chains sequenced from one sample in a study of blood T cell repertoires in COVID-19 (dated by TCRdb to 2020 to 2022). To prepare the library, the immunoSEQ multiplex PCR assay was applied. Imported from immuneACCESS, the table was reduced by TCRdb to in-frame sequences with V and J called. These copies leave out some clones; in studies compared against another copy, an unresolved V gene accounts for under half, and the cause of the remainder is not known. Present in this sample are 40,000 or so clones, approximately 93% of which were seen just once. The top ten constitute roughly 2.2% of the sample. The sequenced sample consisted of peripheral blood. Source of these receptors: a man aged 45-65 years with active COVID-19.

The V gene is TRBV10-3, the J gene TRBJ2-2; TRBD1 agrees at 9 bases. The CDR3 is 14 amino acids. V dropped 7 bases and J dropped 7; count of bases not matched to a gene: 7. Germline-derived CDR1 and CDR2 are ENHRY and SYGVKD. Here the CDR3 DNA reads TGTGCCATCAAGGGACAGGGATTGGACGGGGAGCTGTTTTTT. Protein sequence: CAIKGQGLDGELFF.

V usage is TRBV23-1 and J usage is TRBJ1-4, with TRBD1 as a possible D gene (5 bases). TRBV23-1 is an ORF; its function is uncertain. The CDR3 loop spans 15 amino acids. V was clipped by 0 bases and J by 10 bases, with 15 bases between them. This chain's CDR3 is CASSQSPPKRGKLFF. In DNA, the CDR3 is TGCGCCAGCAGTCAATCGCCACCCAAAAGGGGAAAACTGTTTTTT.

This clone was counted once. The chain couples TRBV7-6 to TRBJ2-2, with 10 bases identical to TRBD2. The germline V gene encodes CDR1 SGHVS and CDR2 FNYEAQ. The CDR3 is 17 residues long. V shed 3 bases, J shed 4 bases, and the junction held 8 bases outside the gene matches. The CDR3 reads CASSLGAGGPGTGELFF. The DNA for the CDR3 is TGTGCCAGCAGCTTGGGAGCGGGAGGGCCGGGCACCGGGGAGCTGTTTTTT.

The chain employs TRBV30 and TRBJ2-7; tentatively, D is TRBD2 (6 bases). This CDR3 contains 15 residues. With 0 bases removed from V and 0 bases from J, the gap between germline ends came to 12 bases. The germline CDR1 and CDR2 sequences are GTSNPN and SVGIG (reference sequence). The CDR3 DNA is TGTGCCTGGAGTGTAATCTACGGGGGCTCCTACGAGCAGTACTTC. Protein: CAWSVIYGGSYEQYF.

The J gene is TRBJ2-2, the V gene TRBV18, with a possible D match to TRBD1 (6 bases). Germline loops: CDR1 KGHSH, CDR2 LQKENI. The V gene lost 6 bases and the J gene lost 4 bases, with 12 bases spanning the gap. CDR3 length: 14 amino acids. CDR3 nucleotide sequence: TGTGCCAGCTCCCCCGACAGGTTCACCGGGGAGCTGTTTTTT. Translation gives CASSPDRFTGELFF. The full variable domain, rest sourced from reference TRBV18 and TRBJ2-2, is NAGVMQNPRHLVRRRGQEARLRCSPMKGHSHVYWYRQLPEEGLKFMVYLQKENIIDESGMPKERFSAEFPKEGPSILRIQQVVRGDSAAYFCASSPDRFTGELFFGEGSRLTVL.

This chain uses TRBV5-1 with TRBJ2-2; D unresolved. Per the germline V gene, CDR1 is SGHRS and CDR2 is YFSETQ. V lost 6 bases to trimming and J lost 7 bases, with 13 bases between them. The CDR3 runs 13 residues. The CDR3 bases are TGCGCCAGCAAACCTACAACGGGCGGGGAGCTGTTTTTT. This codes for CASKPTTGGELFF.

V is TRBV18 and J is TRBJ1-5; D gene unclear. Per germline, CDR1 KGHSH and CDR2 LQKENI. The V end lost 2 bases, the J end lost 1 base, and 9 bases lay between the germline ends. The CDR3 spans 15 residues. The CDR3, as DNA: TGTGCCAGCTCACCAGGGCTGTTGAGCAATCAGCCCCAGCATTTT. Translation: CASSPGLLSNQPQHF.

The chain is built from TRBV18 and TRBJ1-3, with D possibly TRBD1 on 5 matching bases. Germline V CDR1 and CDR2: KGHSH, LQKENI. Trimming took 3 bases from V and 0 from J, leaving 12 bases between them. This CDR3 spans 16 amino acids. This CDR3 is CASSPARGSSGNTIYF. The CDR3 DNA is TGTGCCAGCTCACCGGCAAGGGGAAGCTCTGGAAACACCATATATTTT.

The rearrangement uses TRBV18 and TRBJ1-2, with 8 bases fitting TRBD1. The germline CDR1 and CDR2 sequences are KGHSH and LQKENI. J was trimmed by 3 bases and V by 3 bases; bases with no gene match: 12. The CDR3 spans 17 residues. The CDR3 DNA follows: TGTGCCAGCTCACCCGCCATGGAATTACAGGGGGACTATGGCTACACCTTC. Its translation is CASSPAMELQGDYGYTF. The full variable domain, rest sourced from reference TRBV18 and TRBJ1-2, is NAGVMQNPRHLVRRRGQEARLRCSPMKGHSHVYWYRQLPEEGLKFMVYLQKENIIDESGMPKERFSAEFPKEGPSILRIQQVVRGDSAAYFCASSPAMELQGDYGYTFGSGTRLTVV.

This chain links TRBV10-2 with TRBJ1-6; 8 nucleotides agree with TRBD1. Germline V CDR1 and CDR2: WSHSY, SAAADI. The CDR3 has 15 residues. The junction had 6 bases not matched to a gene; V was cut back by 2 bases and J by 9 bases. Here the CDR3 reads CASSEADRGRSPLHF. The CDR3 region has the DNA TGCGCCAGCAGTGAGGCAGACAGGGGACGTTCACCCCTCCACTTT.

The chain recombines TRBV19 with TRBJ1-1, with D possibly matching TRBD1 (6 bases). Between the trimmed V and J ends, which lost 5 bases and 4 bases, there was a span of 17 bases. The CDR3 covers 15 residues. Germline V CDR1 and CDR2: LNHDA, SQIVND (reference sequence). The CDR3 sequence: CASSPRGGGFTEAFF. The DNA for the CDR3 is TGTGCCAGTAGTCCTCGGGGAGGGGGGTTCACTGAAGCTTTCTTT. Combining the CDR3 with reference TRBV19 and TRBJ1-1 gives the whole variable domain DGGITQSPKYLFRKEGQNVTLSCEQNLNHDAMYWYRQDPGQGLRLIYYSQIVNDFQKGDIAEGYSVSREKKESFPLTVTSAQKNPTAFYLCASSPRGGGFTEAFFGQGTRLTVV.

Worth noting for this clone: The same CDR3 can be traced to other DNA sequences in this sample. The chain is built from TRBV18 and TRBJ2-3, with a tentative D call TRBD2 (5 bases). The V end lost 3 bases, the J end lost 10 bases, and 17 bases lay between the germline ends. The CDR3 contains 14 residues. Looked up from germline, CDR1 is KGHSH and CDR2 is LQKENI. The CDR3 reads CASSPTLRRGSQYF. The CDR3, as DNA: TGTGCCAGCTCACCGACCTTGCGACGAGGGTCGCAGTATTTT.

This chain connects TRBV21-1 to TRBJ2-1; the table's D call, TRBD1, has no DNA check behind it. TRBV21-1 is listed as a pseudogene. The CDR3 loop spans 16 amino acids. CDR3 DNA sequence: TGTGCCAGCAGGAAATTGGGCAGGGGCCGCTACAATGAGCAGTTCTTC. Its protein is CASRKLGRGRYNEQFF.

The rearrangement joins TRBV7-9 to TRBJ1-1, with TRBD1 matching over 7 bases. V lost 6 bases, J lost 6 bases, and 4 bases stayed unmatched. CDR3 length equals 12 residues. From germline, CDR1 is SEHNR and CDR2 FQNEAQ (reference sequence). The CDR3 spells CASRPGTAEAFF. CDR3 sequence (DNA): TGTGCCAGCAGACCCGGGACAGCTGAAGCTTTCTTT.

CDR3 loop: CASSSGDSGANVLTF. For the CDR3, the DNA is TGTGCCAGCAGTTCGGGGGACTCTGGGGCCAACGTCCTGACTTTC. V usage is TRBV6-5 and J usage is TRBJ2-6; perhaps TRBD2 as D (6 bases). The CDR3 extends over 15 amino acids. Trimming left V 4 bases short and J 0 bases short, with 7 bases between. Germline-derived CDR1 and CDR2 are MNHEY and SVGAGI.

The chain couples TRBV9 to TRBJ2-5; weak D call: TRBD1 (8 bases). Germline CDR1 reads SGDLS; CDR2 reads YYNGEE. V was pared by 4 bases and J by 5 bases, with 15 bases between. The CDR3 extends over 14 amino acids. As DNA, the CDR3 is TGTGCCAGCAGCCCTATACAGGGGGGGGAGACCCAGTACTTC. Translating gives CASSPIQGGETQYF. Variable domain in full (rest from reference TRBV9 and TRBJ2-5): DSGVTQTPKHLITATGQRVTLRCSPRSGDLSVYWYQQSLDQGLQFLIQYYNGEERAKGNILERFSAQQFPDLHSELNLSSLELGDSALYFCASSPIQGGETQYFGPGTRLLVL.

The chain uses TRBV7-2 and TRBJ1-2; D is perhaps TRBD1 (6 bases). CDR1 is SGHTA and CDR2 is FQGNSA in the germline V gene. The V end lost 1 base, the J end lost 2 bases, and 11 bases lay between the germline ends. The CDR3 runs to 15 residues. The CDR3 sequence: CASSLGGQGNYGYTF. As DNA, the CDR3 is TGTGCCAGCAGCTTAGGGGGGCAGGGAAACTATGGCTACACCTTC.

The rearrangement joins TRBV2 to TRBJ2-1; TRBD2 matches 8 bases. The V segment lost 6 bases and the J segment 16 bases; nucleotides outside the gene matches: 20. This CDR3 has 15 residues. Germline V gene lookup returns CDR1 SNHLY and CDR2 FYNNEI. The CDR3 sequence: CASSHRTSFTMSSFF. The DNA for the CDR3 is TGTGCCAGCAGCCATCGGACTAGCTTTACAATGAGCAGCTTCTTC.